A selection of T cell receptor beta chains follows, all from one sample in a study of shared clonotypes between healthy human individuals. Profiling relied on immunoSEQ multiplex PCR, and the TCRdb table lists in-frame clones only, not all of them. The table includes around 1.9 million clones, 93% detected once. The sample taken for sequencing was naive CD8+ T cells from PBMCs. The receptors derive from a man aged 18 to 35 in good health. Some clones in this sample may be carry-over from other donors' samples. Each CDR3 is given with its conserved first and last residue. The D gene is left open where the match is weak. Clone size appears in some rows only: once, few, many, or a class for an expanded clone.

abundance,v_gene,j_gene,d_gene,len,CDR3aa,CDR3nt
-,TRBV27,TRBJ1-2,-,16,CASSPLRDYGIEGYTF,TGTGCCAGCAGTCCCCTCCGAGACTATGGCATTGAGGGCTACACCTTC
few,TRBV19,TRBJ1-5,-,13,CASREGFNQPQHF,TGTGCCAGTAGAGAGGGTTTCAATCAGCCCCAGCATTTT
-,TRBV4-3,TRBJ2-1,-,16,CASSQGETGINNEQFF,TGCGCCAGCAGCCAGGGGGAGACAGGCATTAACAATGAGCAGTTCTTC
few,TRBV20-1,TRBJ2-7,-,11,CSARGNLEQYF,TGCAGTGCTAGAGGGAATCTTGAGCAGTACTTC
-,TRBV7-9,TRBJ2-6,-,18,CASSLVGGRIGGANVLTF,TGTGCCAGCAGCTTAGTGGGTGGGAGGATAGGTGGGGCCAACGTCCTGACTTTC
-,TRBV5-1,TRBJ2-7,-,12,CASSPRGSEQYF,TGCGCCAGCAGCCCACGGGGATCAGAGCAGTACTTC
few,TRBV10-2,TRBJ1-5,TRBD1,16,CASTTGYSLGNQPQHF,TGCGCCAGCACGACAGGGTACAGCCTTGGCAATCAGCCCCAGCATTTT
-,TRBV6-5,TRBJ2-7,TRBD1,12,CASSRTGPEQYF,TGTGCCAGCAGCAGGACAGGGCCCGAGCAGTACTTC
-,TRBV28,TRBJ2-5,TRBD1,16,CASKRQGQEPQETQYF,TGTGCCAGCAAAAGACAGGGCCAAGAGCCCCAAGAGACCCAGTACTTC
-,TRBV5-4,TRBJ1-2,-,13,CASSLREADGYTF,TGTGCCAGCAGCCTACGGGAGGCGGATGGCTACACCTTC
-,TRBV5-6,TRBJ2-7,-,14,CASSLLAERHEQYF,TGTGCCAGCAGCCTTCTAGCTGAAAGACACGAGCAGTACTTC
-,TRBV5-1,TRBJ1-1,-,15,CASSLDGRQNTEAFF,TGCGCCAGCAGCTTGGATGGGAGGCAGAACACTGAAGCTTTCTTT
-,TRBV9,TRBJ1-2,-,13,CASTRGGGVGYTF,TGTGCCAGCACGCGGGGTGGTGGTGTCGGCTACACCTTC
-,TRBV28,TRBJ2-7,-,17,CASSLYGEGRQAFEQYF,TGTGCCAGCAGCCTATACGGGGAGGGAAGACAGGCGTTCGAGCAGTACTTC
-,TRBV4-1,TRBJ1-1,-,15,CASKINAGDNTEAFF,TGCGCCAGCAAAATCAATGCAGGGGACAACACTGAAGCTTTCTTT
-,TRBV5-6,TRBJ2-1,-,12,CASSLLYNEQFF,TGTGCCAGCAGCTTGTTATACAATGAGCAGTTCTTC
-,TRBV15,TRBJ1-4,-,17,CATSPPLGQPFNEKLFF,TGTGCCACCAGCCCACCCCTTGGACAGCCTTTTAATGAAAAACTGTTTTTT
-,TRBV5-1,TRBJ2-1,TRBD2,15,CASTLTSGQNNEQFF,TGCGCCAGCACCTTGACTAGCGGGCAAAACAATGAGCAGTTCTTC
-,TRBV6-1,TRBJ2-1,TRBD2,17,CASSEASGLAGWGEQFF,TGTGCCAGCAGTGAAGCTTCTGGGCTAGCGGGATGGGGTGAGCAGTTCTTC
-,TRBV9,TRBJ2-7,-,16,CASSKTPVGSVREQYF,TGTGCCAGCAGCAAAACACCCGTCGGTAGCGTTCGCGAGCAGTACTTC
-,TRBV7-3,TRBJ2-5,TRBD1,14,CASSSTGGAGTQYF,TGTGCCAGCAGCTCGACAGGGGGCGCGGGGACCCAGTACTTC
-,TRBV7-9,TRBJ1-2,TRBD1,12,CASSLSSTGPTF,TGTGCCAGCAGCTTATCGTCGACAGGGCCAACCTTC